Presented here are 5 T cell receptor beta chains from one specimen sequenced in a study of cytomegalovirus exposure and HLA in healthy donors. The PCR contained 60 Vbeta and 13 Jbeta primers. Libraries were prepared by immunoSEQ multiplex PCR; TCRdb keeps only in-frame clonotypes and omits some of them. The sample shows approximately 130,000 clones, about two thirds of them seen only once. Sample: PBMCs. The receptors derive from a man in his fifties in good health and CMV-seropositive.

CDR3 bases: TGTGCCAGTAGGGACCCCGGGACAGGGAGCAATCAGCCCCAGCATTTT. Protein: CASRDPGTGSNQPQHF. This chain uses TRBV19 with TRBJ1-5; 9 bases align to TRBD1. The CDR3 is made up of 16 amino acids. Germline assignment: CDR1 LNHDA and CDR2 SQIVND (reference sequence). Trimming removed 6 bases from V and 1 base from J; junction bases left unmatched: 7.

This clone was counted at least ten times. V is TRBV6-1 and J is TRBJ1-2, with 8 nucleotides matching TRBD1. Germline V gene lookup returns CDR1 MNHNS and CDR2 SASEGT. The CDR3 is 15 residues long. V lost 1 base and J lost 8; bases outside the gene matches: 9. The CDR3 spells CASSEEVRGLRGYTF. The DNA for the CDR3 is TGTGCCAGCAGTGAAGAAGTCAGGGGGCTAAGAGGCTACACCTTC.

This clone occurred a few times. The chain uses TRBV6-6 and TRBJ1-2; 8 bases agree with TRBD1. CDR1 and CDR2 (germline): MNHNY, SVGAGI (reference sequence). The CDR3 contains 15 residues. The junction had 6 bases not matched to a gene; V was cut back by 2 bases and J by 4 bases. The CDR3 sequence is CASSYRGDRFYGYTF. Written as DNA, the CDR3 is TGTGCCAGCAGTTACCGGGGGGACAGGTTCTATGGCTACACCTTC.

V and J are TRBV10-3 and TRBJ2-7, with D maybe TRBD1 (6 bases). Trimming removed 10 bases at V and 3 bases at J, with 13 bases between. CDR1 ENHRY and CDR2 SYGVKD come from the germline V gene. The CDR3 has 12 amino acids. The CDR3 loop is CATAGTLYEQYF. CDR3 nucleotide sequence: TGTGCCACCGCCGGGACACTCTACGAGCAGTACTTC.

V and J are TRBV6-1 and TRBJ1-2, with 8 bases fitting TRBD1. The CDR3 spans 14 residues. CDR1 and CDR2 from the germline V gene are MNHNS and SASEGT. V shed 6 bases, J shed 4 bases, and the junction held 7 bases outside the gene matches. This CDR3 is CASRETGAGYGYTF. The CDR3 DNA follows: TGTGCCAGCAGAGAGACAGGGGCCGGCTATGGCTACACCTTC.